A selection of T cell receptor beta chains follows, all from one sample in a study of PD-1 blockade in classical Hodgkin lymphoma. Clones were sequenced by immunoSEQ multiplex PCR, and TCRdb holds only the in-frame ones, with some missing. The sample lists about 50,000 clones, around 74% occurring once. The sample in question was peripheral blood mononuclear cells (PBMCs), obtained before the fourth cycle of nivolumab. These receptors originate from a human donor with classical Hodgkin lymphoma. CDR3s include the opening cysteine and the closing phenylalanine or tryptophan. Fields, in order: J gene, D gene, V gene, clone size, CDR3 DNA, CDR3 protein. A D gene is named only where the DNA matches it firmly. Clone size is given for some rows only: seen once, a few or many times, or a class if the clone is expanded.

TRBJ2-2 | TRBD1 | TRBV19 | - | TGTGCCAGTAGCCAGAACAGGGGGTCGAACACCGGGGAGCTGTTTTTT | CASSQNRGSNTGELFF
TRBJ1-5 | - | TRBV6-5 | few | TGTGCCAGCAGTCGGACAGTAAGGGAGCCCCAGCATTTT | CASSRTVREPQHF
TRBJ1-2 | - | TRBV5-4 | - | TGTGCCAGCAGCTTGGATATCTATGGCTACACCTTC | CASSLDIYGYTF
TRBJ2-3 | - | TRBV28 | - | TGTGCCAGCAGTACAGACACAGATACGCAGTATTTT | CASSTDTDTQYF
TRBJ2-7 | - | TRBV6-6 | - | TGTGCCAGCAGTTACTTATCTCCCTACGAGCAGTACTTC | CASSYLSPYEQYF
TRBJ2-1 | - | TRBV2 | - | TGTGCCAGCAGTGAAGAGGCCCTCCCTGAGCAGTTCTTC | CASSEEALPEQFF
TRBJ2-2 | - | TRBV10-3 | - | TGTGCCATCAGTGAGTTTGACAGAACCACCGGGGAGCTGTTTTTT | CAISEFDRTTGELFF
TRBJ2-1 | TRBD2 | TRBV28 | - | TGTGCCAGCAGTTTAGCGGGAGGGCCGCTTAATGAGCAGTTCTTC | CASSLAGGPLNEQFF
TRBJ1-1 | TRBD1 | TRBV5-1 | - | TGCGCCAGCAGCCCGGGACAGGGGGGTCTCACCAGTAGCACTGAAGCTTTCTTT | CASSPGQGGLTSSTEAFF
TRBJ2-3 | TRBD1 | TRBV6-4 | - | TGTGCCAGCAGTGAGGACCAGGGGGCGGCAGATACGCAGTATTTT | CASSEDQGAADTQYF
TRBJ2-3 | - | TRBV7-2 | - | TGTGCCAGCAGCTTAGTCGGCCTGTCTGGCACAGATACGCAGTATTTT | CASSLVGLSGTDTQYF
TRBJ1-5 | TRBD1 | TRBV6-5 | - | TGTGCCAGCAGTTTGACAGGGAAGGATCAGCCCCAGCATTTT | CASSLTGKDQPQHF
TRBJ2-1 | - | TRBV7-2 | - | TGTGCCAGCAGCTTTCTCGGGACCGAGCAGTTCTTC | CASSFLGTEQFF
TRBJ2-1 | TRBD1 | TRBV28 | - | TGTGCCAGCAGTTTACTTGGGACAGGGCTCTACAATGAGCAGTTCTTC | CASSLLGTGLYNEQFF
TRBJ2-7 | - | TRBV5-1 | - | TGCGCCAGCAGCTTGTTTGGATACGAGCAGTACTTC | CASSLFGYEQYF
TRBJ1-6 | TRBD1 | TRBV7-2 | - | TGTGCCAGCAGCAAAACACCGGGACAGCATTCACCCCTCCACTTT | CASSKTPGQHSPLHF